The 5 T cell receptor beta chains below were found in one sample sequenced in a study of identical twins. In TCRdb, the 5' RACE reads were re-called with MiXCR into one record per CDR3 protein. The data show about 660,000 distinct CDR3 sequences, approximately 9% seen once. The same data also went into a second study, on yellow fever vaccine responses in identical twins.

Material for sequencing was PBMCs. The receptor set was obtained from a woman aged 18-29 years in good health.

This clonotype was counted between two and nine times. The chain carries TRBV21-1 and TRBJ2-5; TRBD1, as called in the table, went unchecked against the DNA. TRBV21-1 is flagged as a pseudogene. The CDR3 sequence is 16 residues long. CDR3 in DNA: TGTGCCAGCAGCTCCCCGGGACAGGGTATAGAAGAGACCCAGTACTTC. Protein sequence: CASSSPGQGIEETQYF.

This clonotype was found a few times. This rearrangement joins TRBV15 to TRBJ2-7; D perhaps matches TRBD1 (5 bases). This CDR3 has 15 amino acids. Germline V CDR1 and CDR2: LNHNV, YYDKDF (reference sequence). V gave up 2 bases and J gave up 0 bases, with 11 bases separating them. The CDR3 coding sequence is TGTGCCACCAGCAGATTAAGAACAGGCTCCTACGAGCAGTACTTC. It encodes CATSRLRTGSYEQYF. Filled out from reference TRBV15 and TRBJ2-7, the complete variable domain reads DAMVIQNPRYQVTQFGKPVTLSCSQTLNHNVMYWYQQKSSQAPKLLFHYYDKDFNNEADTPDNFQSRRPNTSFCFLDIRSPGLGDTAMYLCATSRLRTGSYEQYFGPGTRLTVT.

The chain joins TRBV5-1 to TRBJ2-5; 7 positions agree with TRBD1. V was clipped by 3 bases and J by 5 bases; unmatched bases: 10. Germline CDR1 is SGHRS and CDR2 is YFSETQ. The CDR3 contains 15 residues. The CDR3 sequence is CASSWRTGVGETQYF. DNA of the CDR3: TGCGCCAGCAGCTGGAGGACAGGCGTTGGGGAGACCCAGTACTTC.

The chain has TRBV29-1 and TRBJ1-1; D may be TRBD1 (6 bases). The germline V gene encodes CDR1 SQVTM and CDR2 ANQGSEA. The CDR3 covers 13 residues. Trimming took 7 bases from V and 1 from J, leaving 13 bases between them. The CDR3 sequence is CSAAPTGNTEAFF. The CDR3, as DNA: TGCAGCGCAGCCCCGACAGGGAACACTGAAGCTTTCTTT.

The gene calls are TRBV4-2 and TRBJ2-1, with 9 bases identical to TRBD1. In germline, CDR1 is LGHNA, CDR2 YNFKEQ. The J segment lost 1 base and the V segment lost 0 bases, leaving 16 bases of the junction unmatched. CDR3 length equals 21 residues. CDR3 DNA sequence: TGTGCCAGCAGCCAAGATGGGGGGGGGACAGGGAGATTCCTTTCCTACAATGAGCAGTTCTTC. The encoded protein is CASSQDGGGTGRFLSYNEQFF.